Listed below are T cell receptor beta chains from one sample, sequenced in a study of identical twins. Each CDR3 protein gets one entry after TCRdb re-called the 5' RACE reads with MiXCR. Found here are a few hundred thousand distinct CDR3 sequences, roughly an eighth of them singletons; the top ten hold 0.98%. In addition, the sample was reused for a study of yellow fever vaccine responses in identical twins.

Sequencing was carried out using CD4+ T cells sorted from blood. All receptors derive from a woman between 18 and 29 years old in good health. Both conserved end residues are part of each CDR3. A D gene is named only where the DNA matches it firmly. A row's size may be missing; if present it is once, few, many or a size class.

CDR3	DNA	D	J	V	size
CASALTSLAGGNTDTQYF	TGTGCCAGCGCCCTGACGTCACTAGCGGGGGGAAACACAGATACGCAGTATTTT	TRBD2	TRBJ2-3	TRBV2	-
CASSLSLAGMFLGYNEQFF	TGTGCCAGCTCATTGTCCCTAGCGGGAATGTTCCTGGGATACAATGAGCAGTTCTTC	TRBD2	TRBJ2-1	TRBV18	few
CASSTTSGGNYEQYF	TGTGCCAGCAGCACTACTAGCGGGGGTAACTACGAGCAGTACTTC	TRBD2	TRBJ2-7	TRBV9	-
CSVDGEGAGGLWQETQYF	TGCAGCGTGGATGGGGAAGGAGCGGGAGGGCTCTGGCAAGAGACCCAGTACTTC	TRBD2	TRBJ2-5	TRBV29-1	few
CASSVQGANEKLFF	TGTGCCAGCAGCGTACAGGGTGCTAATGAAAAACTGTTTTTT	-	TRBJ1-4	TRBV9	-
CASSSRRGPYEQYF	TGTGCCAGCAGTTCTCGGCGGGGTCCCTACGAGCAGTACTTC	-	TRBJ2-7	TRBV6-5	few
CAISESNGLPNQPQHF	TGTGCCATCAGTGAGTCGAACGGCTTGCCCAATCAGCCCCAGCATTTT	-	TRBJ1-5	TRBV10-3	few
CASSAPRGDTQYF	TGTGCCAGCAGTGCCCCAAGGGGGGATACGCAGTATTTT	-	TRBJ2-3	TRBV2	few
CASSSDRGGLIPDTQYF	TGTGCCAGCAGCTCCGACAGGGGGGGACTAATCCCAGATACGCAGTATTTT	TRBD1	TRBJ2-3	TRBV7-2	-
CASSLHRGQNIQYF	TGTGCCAGCAGCCTTCACAGGGGCCAAAACATTCAGTACTTC	TRBD1	TRBJ2-4	TRBV7-2	many